The clone carrying this T cell receptor (beta chain) was counted a single time. The data stem from a study of blood T cell repertoires in COVID-19. About the research overall: In each case, the material was cDNA or gDNA derived from T cells, B-cell-depleted T cells, or PBMCs.

Per the original data handling: By means of reference gene primer amplification, nucleated cell counts were estimated. The assay was immunoSEQ multiplex PCR, and TCRdb's table has in-frame clones only and misses some. V, J and clone size are those of that table, while D and trimming were read from the DNA. The profile shows 250,000 to 350,000 clones, approximately 91% of them singletons. CDR1 SGHRS and CDR2 YFSETQ come from the germline V gene. The trim removed 5 bases at V and 3 bases at J, leaving 9 bases unmatched. This CDR3 is built from 15 residues. Sequenced material: peripheral blood. The chain joins TRBV5-1 to TRBJ1-2; 8 positions agree with TRBD1. The sequence came from a woman between 40 and 55 years old who had recovered from COVID-19. CDR3 nucleotides: TGCGCCAGCAGACCTAGTCCAGGGGGCTACTATGGCTACACCTTC. Translating gives CASRPSPGGYYGYTF.